These 3 T cell receptor beta chains share one sample of origin, sequenced in a study of blood T cell repertoires in COVID-19. TCRdb keeps only in-frame clones here, not all; method: immunoSEQ multiplex PCR. The table includes roughly 200,000 clones, approximately 80% detected once. The source material was peripheral blood. These receptors all come from a woman between 40 and 50 years old with COVID-19, enrolled during active disease.

The chain links TRBV29-1 to TRBJ1-1; D may be TRBD1 (5 bases). Trimming stripped 2 bases from V and 2 bases from J, with 12 bases between. The CDR3 length is 14 residues. Germline CDR1 and CDR2: SQVTM and ANQGSEA. In nucleotides, the CDR3 is TGCAGCGTTGAAACCCTTCAGGGAAACACTGAAGCTTTCTTT. The encoded protein is CSVETLQGNTEAFF.

The rearrangement joins TRBV6-5 to TRBJ1-1, with D unclear. V was shortened by 6 bases and J by 0 bases, with 14 bases between the two germline ends. Germline-derived CDR1 and CDR2 are MNHEY and SVGAGI. The CDR3 is 15 residues long. The chain's CDR3 is CASSGETGVNTEAFF. In nucleotides, the CDR3 is TGTGCCAGCAGCGGGGAAACGGGAGTGAACACTGAAGCTTTCTTT.

This clone has only one observation. V usage is TRBV6-5 and J usage is TRBJ1-3; a possible D gene is TRBD1 (5 bases). The V end was cut by 8 bases, the J end by 2 bases, with 10 bases between. The CDR3 sequence is 13 residues long. From germline, CDR1 is MNHEY and CDR2 SVGAGI. CDR3: CASFGTTGNTIYF. The DNA for the CDR3 is TGTGCCAGCTTTGGGACTACTGGAAACACCATATATTTT.